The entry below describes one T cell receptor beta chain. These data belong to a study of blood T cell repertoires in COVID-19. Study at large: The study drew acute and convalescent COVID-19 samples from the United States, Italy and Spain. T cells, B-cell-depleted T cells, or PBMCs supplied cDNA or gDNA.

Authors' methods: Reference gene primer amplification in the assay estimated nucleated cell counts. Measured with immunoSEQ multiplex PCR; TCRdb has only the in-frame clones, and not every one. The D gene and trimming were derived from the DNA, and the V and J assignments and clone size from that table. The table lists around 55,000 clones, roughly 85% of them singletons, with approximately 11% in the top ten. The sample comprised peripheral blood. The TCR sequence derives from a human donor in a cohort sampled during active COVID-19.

The CDR3 loop is CASSKREGGPNQPQHF. DNA for the CDR3: TGTGCCAGCAGCAAGAGGGAGGGAGGGCCGAATCAGCCCCAGCATTTT. The J gene is TRBJ1-5, the V gene TRBV4-2; D is undetermined. The V end lost 5 bases, the J end lost 4 bases, and 18 bases lay between the germline ends. The CDR3 covers 16 residues. Germline CDR1 is LGHNA and CDR2 is YNFKEQ.